These T cell receptor beta chains were read from a single sample in a study of T cells expressing NK-cell markers. With the 5' RACE reads reprocessed, TCRdb shows one record per CDR3 protein and no DNA. Listed are around 380,000 distinct CDR3 sequences; roughly 10% falls within the top ten. Sequencing was done on a sample of blood T cells: a sorted CD56 or NKG2C T cell subset, CD4+ or CD8+ T cells, or bulk PBMC T cells (not recorded which). The receptors were sampled from a woman aged 50 to 65 in good health. Both conserved end residues are part of each CDR3.

cdr3_aa	v_call	j_call
CASSYNDRSGNTIYF	TRBV12-3/TRBV12-4	TRBJ1-3
CSAAEYGNEQFF	TRBV20-1	TRBJ2-1
CASTVGLAVGQFF	TRBV12-3/TRBV12-4	TRBJ2-1
CASSLAGSPLNQPQHF	TRBV5-1	TRBJ1-5
CSAAKSGLIYNEQFF	TRBV20-1	TRBJ2-1
CASSLGARGYGYTF	TRBV12-3/TRBV12-4	TRBJ1-2
CSVEVSSEAFF	TRBV29-1	TRBJ1-1
CASSDLLAGASGELFF	TRBV2	TRBJ2-2
CATSGRAVESFF	TRBV10-3	TRBJ2-1
CASSPRGIEKLFF	TRBV14	TRBJ1-4
CASSLWGTGHRNIQYF	TRBV12-3/TRBV12-4	TRBJ2-4
CASSPLRLANTGELFF	TRBV11-1	TRBJ2-2
CATSRDERGPAEAFF	TRBV15	TRBJ1-1
CASSPDSYEQYF	TRBV11-3	TRBJ2-7
CAISVPVAGGPDTGELFF	TRBV10-3	TRBJ2-2
CASSLLGQGSPGELFF	TRBV4-1	TRBJ2-2
CSATRSGRNEQFF	TRBV20-1	TRBJ2-1
CASSVYRGTYTEAFF	TRBV5-1	TRBJ1-1
CASSLEAPLAGLSTDTQYF	TRBV5-1	TRBJ2-3
CASSQDKGFSTDTQYF	TRBV3-1	TRBJ2-3
CASRIAGGPRETQYF	TRBV3-1	TRBJ2-5
CASSHGGLAGGSDTQYF	TRBV4-1	TRBJ2-3
CASSQLHTGELFF	TRBV4-2	TRBJ2-2
CASSSDRENYGYTF	TRBV6-6	TRBJ1-2
CASSLERTTYEQYF	TRBV5-6	TRBJ2-7
CSARAQGQYSNQPQHF	TRBV20-1	TRBJ1-5
CSAGQPDRREQYF	TRBV20-1	TRBJ2-7
CAISGTSQEKLFF	TRBV10-3	TRBJ1-4
CASGVGGGPGDTQYF	TRBV25-1	TRBJ2-3
CASRNIAGGMVEQFF	TRBV6-1	TRBJ2-1
CSVAGTSYEQYF	TRBV29-1	TRBJ2-7
CASSPASPDTQYF	TRBV18	TRBJ2-3
CATSRDGPPGLRSRYSNQPQHF	TRBV15	TRBJ1-5
CASTLGVGTDTQYF	TRBV7-8	TRBJ2-3
CASSSIRGPLSSGNTIYF	TRBV11-2	TRBJ1-3
CSARATGLAGGNEQFF	TRBV20-1	TRBJ2-1
CASSVVGTPGYTF	TRBV14	TRBJ1-2
CSARDQRTGDQYNEQFF	TRBV20-1	TRBJ2-1
CASSLGANNEQFF	TRBV11-3	TRBJ2-1
CASSSTGTNTGELFF	TRBV5-1	TRBJ2-2
CSATTPGAPYEQYF	TRBV20-1	TRBJ2-7
CSARDKELAGGYEQYF	TRBV20-1	TRBJ2-7
CASSLSRQNPGELFF	TRBV7-9	TRBJ2-2
CASSVVSGREGEQFF	TRBV9	TRBJ2-1
CASSEGRTQYF	TRBV27	TRBJ2-3
CASGSFSGANVLTF	TRBV11-2	TRBJ2-6
CASSPRQGPFQETQYF	TRBV6-2/TRBV6-3	TRBJ2-5
CASSPYSSVSYEQYF	TRBV7-9	TRBJ2-7
CASSETGAEQFF	TRBV13	TRBJ2-1
CATGGSLGEQFF	TRBV15	TRBJ2-1
CASSSQGWNEQFF	TRBV12-3/TRBV12-4	TRBJ2-1
CASSRQDSTLDEQFF	TRBV4-1	TRBJ2-1
CASSPTGHYDPYEQYF	TRBV5-5	TRBJ2-7
CASSLGGRAQPTF	TRBV12-3/TRBV12-4	TRBJ1-2
CASSFISGRTSGELFF	TRBV5-5	TRBJ2-2